One sample yielded the 12 T cell receptor beta chains listed below, sequenced in a study of T cells after yellow fever vaccination. Each CDR3 protein gets one entry after TCRdb re-called the 5' RACE reads with MiXCR. The table has about 630,000 distinct CDR3 sequences, 10% to 15% seen once. The material sequenced was PBMCs, taken on the day of the yellow fever booster vaccination. These receptors were taken from a man younger than 40 who received the YFV17D yellow fever vaccine.

This clonotype was counted a few times. The chain is built from TRBV7-2 and TRBJ2-3; D possibly corresponds to TRBD2 (6 bases). The CDR3 length is 15 residues. The germline V gene encodes CDR1 SGHTA and CDR2 FQGNSA. Trimming took off 5 bases at V and 0 bases at J, with 12 bases between the two ends. CDR3 in amino acids: CASSGGLPSTDTQYF. The DNA of the CDR3 is TGTGCCAGCAGCGGGGGACTGCCAAGCACAGATACGCAGTATTTT.

The chain combines TRBV27 with TRBJ1-2; D not resolved. V lost 4 bases and J 2 bases, leaving 14 bases between the germline ends. CDR3 length: 15 amino acids. The V gene's germline CDR1 is MNHEY and CDR2 SMNVEV (reference sequence). This chain's CDR3 is CASSSIGSTNYGYTF. CDR3 coding DNA: TGTGCCAGCAGTTCGATTGGCAGCACCAACTATGGCTACACCTTC.

This clonotype appeared a few times. This rearrangement joins TRBV9 to TRBJ2-2; D ambiguous. Germline V gives CDR1 SGDLS, CDR2 YYNGEE. Trimming pared 8 bases from V and 3 bases from J, leaving 8 bases between. The CDR3 extends over 12 amino acids. The CDR3: CASKRDTGELFF. CDR3 nucleotides: TGTGCCAGTAAAAGGGACACCGGGGAGCTGTTTTTT. Full variable domain (rest looked up from reference TRBV9 and TRBJ2-2): DSGVTQTPKHLITATGQRVTLRCSPRSGDLSVYWYQQSLDQGLQFLIQYYNGEERAKGNILERFSAQQFPDLHSELNLSSLELGDSALYFCASKRDTGELFFGEGSRLTVL.

A few counts support this clonotype. The J gene is TRBJ1-4, the V gene TRBV12-3 or TRBV12-4; no firm D call. Trimming cost V 1 base and J 5 bases, with 5 bases left between them. There are 13 residues in the CDR3. CDR3 nucleotide sequence: TGTGCCAGCAGTTTAGGGCCGAATGAAAAACTGTTTTTT. Residues: CASSLGPNEKLFF.

The chain combines TRBV20-1 with TRBJ2-7; 7 bases align to TRBD1. There are 13 residues in the CDR3. Germline lookup yields CDR1 DFQATT and CDR2 SNEGSKA (reference sequence). V shed 6 bases and J 2 bases; nucleotides not matched to a gene: 7. DNA of the CDR3: TGCAGTGCGAGCCGGGACAGACCCTACGAGCAGTACTTC. It codes for CSASRDRPYEQYF.

V and J are TRBV20-1 and TRBJ1-1, with D unclear. Germline values: CDR1 DFQATT, CDR2 SNEGSKA (reference sequence). The CDR3 loop spans 15 amino acids. CDR3 region: CVRPALVGSETEAFF. CDR3 bases: TGCGTCCGTCCTGCTCTCGTGGGGTCGGAAACTGAAGCTTTCTTT.

V and J are TRBV18 and TRBJ2-7, with 9 bases identical to TRBD1. The CDR3 spans 15 residues. CDR1 and CDR2 from the germline V gene are KGHSH and LQKENI. Trimming took 8 bases from V and 7 from J; bases not matched to a gene: 15. The CDR3 reads CASRSGTGTSKEQYF. The DNA of the CDR3 is TGTGCCAGCCGATCCGGGACAGGGACCAGTAAAGAGCAGTACTTC.

This clonotype was seen a few times. This rearrangement joins TRBV6-1 to TRBJ1-2; 7 bases line up with TRBD1. The CDR3 covers 15 residues. The germline CDR1 and CDR2 sequences are MNHNS and SASEGT. The V segment lost 6 bases and the J segment 2 bases; nucleotides outside the gene matches: 9. Written as DNA, the CDR3 is TGTGCCAGCAGCTCCGGGACAGATACGAACTATGGCTACACCTTC. Protein sequence: CASSSGTDTNYGYTF.

The chain employs TRBV3-1 and TRBJ2-1, with D hard to call. V lost 4 bases and J 5 bases, leaving 9 bases between the germline ends. Germline V gene data show CDR1 as LGHDT and CDR2 as YNNKEL (reference sequence). The CDR3 totals 13 residues. This CDR3 is CASSPAGNNEQFF. The DNA of the CDR3 is TGTGCCAGCAGCCCAGCTGGGAACAATGAGCAGTTCTTC.

This clonotype was detected only a few times. V is TRBV7-2 and J is TRBJ2-5; 10 nucleotides line up with TRBD2. Germline V gives CDR1 SGHTA, CDR2 FQGNSA. Trimming at V came to 2 bases and at J to 2 bases, leaving 5 bases not matched to a gene. The CDR3 is made up of 16 amino acids. The CDR3 nucleotides read TGTGCCAGCAGCTTACCTAGCGGGAGTCTACAAGAGACCCAGTACTTC. Translating gives CASSLPSGSLQETQYF.

The genes are TRBV28 and TRBJ1-5, with TRBD1 matching over 7 bases. The V segment lost 4 bases and the J segment 7 bases; nucleotides outside the gene matches: 10. The CDR3 has 15 amino acids. Germline V gene sequence: CDR1 MDHEN, CDR2 SYDVKM. CDR3: CASSYSTGLRQPQHF. The CDR3 DNA is TGTGCCAGCAGTTATTCGACAGGGTTAAGACAGCCCCAGCATTTT. The variable domain in full, completed from reference TRBV28 and TRBJ1-5, reads DVKVTQSSRYLVKRTGEKVFLECVQDMDHENMFWYRQDPGLGLRLIYFSYDVKMKEKGDIPEGYSVSREKKERFSLILESASTNQTSMYLCASSYSTGLRQPQHFGDGTRLSIL.

This clonotype was observed a few times. This rearrangement joins TRBV25-1 to TRBJ2-6, with no clear D. From germline, CDR1 is MGHDK and CDR2 SYGVNS. Trimming shortened V by 8 bases and J by 0 bases, and 5 bases separated the two germline ends. This CDR3 spans 13 amino acids. The CDR3 reads CASLISGANVLTF. In DNA, the CDR3 is TGTGCCAGCCTTATCTCTGGGGCCAACGTCCTGACTTTC.